This TCR beta chain was recorded in a study of T-cell reconstitution after alpha-beta-depleted transplantation in children. The library targeted TCRbeta and was prepared with unique molecular identifiers. TCRdb passed the PCR reads through MiXCR, listing each CDR3 protein once. Of about 360,000 distinct CDR3 sequences in the sample, about 14% were seen once. Per germline, CDR1 GTSNPN and CDR2 SVGIG (reference sequence). This CDR3 is 14 amino acids long. Germline trimming cut 4 bases from V and 3 bases from J; bases unmatched to any gene: 9. This clonotype showed up just a few times. The sequencing here drew on PBMCs, taken from the stem cell graft. This TCR was recovered from a human donor who donated a stem cell graft to a child with Fanconi anemia. The V and J genes are TRBV30 and TRBJ2-7; TRBD1 matches 7 bases. DNA for the CDR3: TGTGCCTGGATCCCCCGGGGACAGCTCTACGAGCAGTACTTC. It encodes CAWIPRGQLYEQYF.